This T cell receptor (beta chain) came from a study of low-dose radiotherapy and immunotherapy resistance in tumors. First-strand cDNA relied on TRAV- and TRBV-specific primers spanning alpha and beta chains. Amplification, which lasted 15 to 20 PCR cycles, used a constant-region primer and V-primer adapter to amplify TCRs. Amplification of the isolated mRNA used in vitro transcription. One entry per CDR3 protein results from TCRdb running MiXCR on the reads. The repertoire consists of 100,000 or so distinct CDR3 sequences, with under 25% occurring once and the leading ten covering roughly 3.9%. Germline V lookup: CDR1 SEHNR, CDR2 FQNEAQ (reference sequence). V dropped 6 bases and J dropped 0 bases, with 5 bases sitting between them. This CDR3 contains 12 residues. This clonotype was counted between two and nine times. Time point meaning: after trial treatment. The treatment denotes: LDRT plus nivolumab, ipilimumab, low-dose cyclophosphamide and aspirin (RACIN trial).

This receptor was taken from a male donor with prostate cancer. The gene calls are TRBV7-9 and TRBJ1-1; D is unresolved. The sequencing here drew on PBMCs, taken after low-dose radiotherapy plus immunotherapy. The CDR3 spells CASRPLNTEAFF. CDR3 bases: TGTGCCAGCAGGCCCCTGAACACTGAAGCTTTCTTT.